This T cell receptor beta chain originates from a study of T cell repertoires in cytomegalovirus infection. MiXCR was run by TCRdb on the reads, yielding one entry per CDR3 protein. The repertoire holds around 570,000 distinct CDR3 sequences, about 40% seen once, with 48% in the top ten. Remarks on this clonotype: Antigen: not known.

With V trimmed by 5 bases and J by 8 bases, 8 bases remained unmatched. CDR1 and CDR2 from the germline V gene are SGHNT and YYREEE (reference sequence). CDR3 length equals 14 residues. V and J are TRBV5-4 and TRBJ2-3, with 10 bases matching TRBD2. The sequence was collected from a human donor in good health (CMV status not recorded). Some clones in this sample may be carry-over from other donors' samples. This specimen consisted of cultured PBMCs, obtained from culture after CMV antigen stimulation. As DNA, the CDR3 is TGTGCCAGCAGAGCAGCGGGAGGGCCTAGTACGCAGTATTTT. This sequence encodes CASRAAGGPSTQYF.